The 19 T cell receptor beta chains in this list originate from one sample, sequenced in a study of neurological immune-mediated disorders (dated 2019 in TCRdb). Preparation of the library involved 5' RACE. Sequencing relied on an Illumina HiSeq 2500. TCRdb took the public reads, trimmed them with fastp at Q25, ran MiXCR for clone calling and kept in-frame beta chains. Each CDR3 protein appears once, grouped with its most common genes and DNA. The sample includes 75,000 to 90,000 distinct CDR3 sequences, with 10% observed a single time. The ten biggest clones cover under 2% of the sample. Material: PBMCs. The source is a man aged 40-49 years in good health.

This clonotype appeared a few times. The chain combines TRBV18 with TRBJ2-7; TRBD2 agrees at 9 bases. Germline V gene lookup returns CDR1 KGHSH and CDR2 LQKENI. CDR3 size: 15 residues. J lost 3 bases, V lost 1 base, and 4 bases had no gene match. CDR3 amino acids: CASSPLAGEVYEQYF. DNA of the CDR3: TGTGCCAGCTCACCACTAGCGGGAGAAGTCTACGAGCAGTACTTC. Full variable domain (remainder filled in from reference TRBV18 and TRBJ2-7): NAGVMQNPRHLVRRRGQEARLRCSPMKGHSHVYWYRQLPEEGLKFMVYLQKENIIDESGMPKERFSAEFPKEGPSILRIQQVVRGDSAAYFCASSPLAGEVYEQYFGPGTRLTVT.

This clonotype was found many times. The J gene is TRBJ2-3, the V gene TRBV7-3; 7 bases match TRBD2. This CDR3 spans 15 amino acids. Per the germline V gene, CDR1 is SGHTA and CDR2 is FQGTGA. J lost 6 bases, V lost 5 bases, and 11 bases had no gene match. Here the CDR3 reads CASSPGLGGFDTQYF. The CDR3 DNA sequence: TGTGCCAGCAGCCCCGGACTAGGAGGTTTCGATACGCAGTATTTT.

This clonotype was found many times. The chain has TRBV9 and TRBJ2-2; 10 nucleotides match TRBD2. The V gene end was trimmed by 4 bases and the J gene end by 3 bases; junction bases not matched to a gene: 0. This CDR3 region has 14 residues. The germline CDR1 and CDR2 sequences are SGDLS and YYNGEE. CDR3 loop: CASSSGRDTGELFF. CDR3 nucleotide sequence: TGTGCCAGCAGCAGCGGGAGGGACACCGGGGAGCTGTTTTTT.

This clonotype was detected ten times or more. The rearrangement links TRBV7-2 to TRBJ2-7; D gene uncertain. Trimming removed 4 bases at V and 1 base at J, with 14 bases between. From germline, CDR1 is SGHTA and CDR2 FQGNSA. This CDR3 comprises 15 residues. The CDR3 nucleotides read TGTGCCAGCAGCTGGCACTGGGGTGCTTCCTACGAGCAGTACTTC. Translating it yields CASSWHWGASYEQYF.

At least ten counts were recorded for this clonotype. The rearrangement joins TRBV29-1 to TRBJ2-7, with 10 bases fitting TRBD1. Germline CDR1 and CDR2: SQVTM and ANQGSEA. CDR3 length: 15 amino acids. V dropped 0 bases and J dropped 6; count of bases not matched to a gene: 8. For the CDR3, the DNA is TGCAGCGTTGAAGATCCAGGGGGACAGGGGATCGAGCAGTACTTC. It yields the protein CSVEDPGGQGIEQYF.

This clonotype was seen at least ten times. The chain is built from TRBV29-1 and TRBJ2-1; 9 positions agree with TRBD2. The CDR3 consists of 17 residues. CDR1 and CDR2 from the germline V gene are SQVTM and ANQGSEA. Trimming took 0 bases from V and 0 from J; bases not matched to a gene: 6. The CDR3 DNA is TGCAGCGTTGAAGACACTAGCGGGTACCTCTCCTACAATGAGCAGTTCTTC. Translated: CSVEDTSGYLSYNEQFF.

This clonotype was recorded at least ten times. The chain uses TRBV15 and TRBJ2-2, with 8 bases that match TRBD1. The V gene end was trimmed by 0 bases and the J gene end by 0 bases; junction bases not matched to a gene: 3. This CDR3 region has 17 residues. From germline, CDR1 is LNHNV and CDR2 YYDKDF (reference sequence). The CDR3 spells CATSRDLRGPNTGELFF. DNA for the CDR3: TGTGCCACCAGCAGAGATCTCAGGGGGCCGAACACCGGGGAGCTGTTTTTT.

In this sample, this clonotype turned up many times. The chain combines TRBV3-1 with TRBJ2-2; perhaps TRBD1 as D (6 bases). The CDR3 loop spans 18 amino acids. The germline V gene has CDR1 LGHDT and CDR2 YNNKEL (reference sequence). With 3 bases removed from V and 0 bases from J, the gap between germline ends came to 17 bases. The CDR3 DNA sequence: TGTGCCAGCAGCCATAACCCTTATGGGGGCGCGAACACCGGGGAGCTGTTTTTT. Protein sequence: CASSHNPYGGANTGELFF.

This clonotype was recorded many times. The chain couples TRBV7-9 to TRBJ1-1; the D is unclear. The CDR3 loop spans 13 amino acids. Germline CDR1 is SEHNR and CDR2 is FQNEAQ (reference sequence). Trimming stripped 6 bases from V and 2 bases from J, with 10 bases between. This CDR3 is CASRNPGNTEAFF. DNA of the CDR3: TGTGCCAGCAGAAATCCAGGAAACACTGAAGCTTTCTTT. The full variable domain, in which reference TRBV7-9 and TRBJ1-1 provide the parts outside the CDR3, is DTGVSQNPRHKITKRGQNVTFRCDPISEHNRLYWYRQTLGQGPEFLTYFQNEAQLEKSRLLSDRFSAERPKGSFSTLEIQRTEQGDSAMYLCASRNPGNTEAFFGQGTRLTVV.

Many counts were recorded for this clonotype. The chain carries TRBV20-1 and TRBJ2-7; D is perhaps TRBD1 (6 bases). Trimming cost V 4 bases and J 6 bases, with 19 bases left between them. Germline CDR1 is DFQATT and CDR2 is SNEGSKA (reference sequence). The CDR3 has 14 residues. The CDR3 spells CSANHRDRLSEQYF. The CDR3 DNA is TGCAGTGCTAATCACAGGGACCGTCTAAGCGAGCAGTACTTC.

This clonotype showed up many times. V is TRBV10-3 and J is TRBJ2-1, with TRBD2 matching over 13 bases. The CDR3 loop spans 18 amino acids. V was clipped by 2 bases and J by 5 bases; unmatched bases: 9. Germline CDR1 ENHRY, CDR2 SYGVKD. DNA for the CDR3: TGTGCCATCAGTGAGGGAACTAGCGGGAGGGAGGTCCACAATGAGCAGTTCTTC. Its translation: CAISEGTSGREVHNEQFF.

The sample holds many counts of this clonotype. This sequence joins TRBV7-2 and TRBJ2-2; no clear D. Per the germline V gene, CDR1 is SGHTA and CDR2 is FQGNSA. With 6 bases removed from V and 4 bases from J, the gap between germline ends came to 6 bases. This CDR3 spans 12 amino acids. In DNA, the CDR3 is TGTGCCAGCAGACAGCTCACCGGGGAGCTGTTTTTT. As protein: CASRQLTGELFF.

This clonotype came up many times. This chain's CDR3 is CASSQPADQETQYF. CDR3 bases: TGTGCCAGCAGCCAACCGGCGGACCAAGAGACCCAGTACTTC. The genes are TRBV4-2 and TRBJ2-5; D is unresolved. This CDR3 spans 14 amino acids. V was clipped by 2 bases and J by 0 bases, with 7 bases between them. CDR1 is LGHNA, CDR2 YNFKEQ, per germline.

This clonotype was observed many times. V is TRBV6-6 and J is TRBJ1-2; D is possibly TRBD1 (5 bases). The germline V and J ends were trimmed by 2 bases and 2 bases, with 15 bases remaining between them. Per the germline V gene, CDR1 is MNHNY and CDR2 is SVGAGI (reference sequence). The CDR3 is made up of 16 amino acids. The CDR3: CASSYTSEGQNYGYTF. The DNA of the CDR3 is TGTGCCAGCAGTTACACCTCCGAGGGGCAAAACTATGGCTACACCTTC.

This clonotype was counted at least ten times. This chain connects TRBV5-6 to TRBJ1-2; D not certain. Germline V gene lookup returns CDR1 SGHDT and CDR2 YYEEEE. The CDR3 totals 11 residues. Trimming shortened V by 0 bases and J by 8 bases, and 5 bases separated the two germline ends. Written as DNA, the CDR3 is TGTGCCAGCAGCTTGGGGACCGGCTACACCTTC. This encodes CASSLGTGYTF.

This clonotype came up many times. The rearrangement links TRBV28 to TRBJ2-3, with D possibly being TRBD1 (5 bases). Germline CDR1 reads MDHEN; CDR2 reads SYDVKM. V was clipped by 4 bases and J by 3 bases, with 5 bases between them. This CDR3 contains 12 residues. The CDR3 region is CASSSGTDTQYF. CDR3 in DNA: TGTGCCAGCAGTTCAGGGACAGATACGCAGTATTTT.

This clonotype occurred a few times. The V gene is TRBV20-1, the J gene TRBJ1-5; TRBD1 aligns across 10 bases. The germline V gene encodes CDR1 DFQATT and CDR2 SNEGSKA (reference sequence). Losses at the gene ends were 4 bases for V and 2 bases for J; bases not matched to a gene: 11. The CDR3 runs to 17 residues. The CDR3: CSATVRAGTGGNQPQHF. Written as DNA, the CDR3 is TGCAGTGCTACCGTAAGGGCTGGGACAGGGGGCAATCAGCCCCAGCATTTT.

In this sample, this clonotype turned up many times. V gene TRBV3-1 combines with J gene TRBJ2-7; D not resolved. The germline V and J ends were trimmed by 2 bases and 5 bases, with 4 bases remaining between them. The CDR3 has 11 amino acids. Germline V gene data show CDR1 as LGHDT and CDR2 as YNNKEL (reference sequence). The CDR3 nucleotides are TGTGCCAGCAGCCAATCGGACGAGCAGTACTTC. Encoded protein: CASSQSDEQYF.

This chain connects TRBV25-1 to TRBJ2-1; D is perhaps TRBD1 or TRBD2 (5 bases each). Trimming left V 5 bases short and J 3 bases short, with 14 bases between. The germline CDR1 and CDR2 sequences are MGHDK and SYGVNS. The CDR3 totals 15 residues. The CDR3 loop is CASSMRGRNYNEQFF. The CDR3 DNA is TGTGCCAGCAGTATGAGGGGACGGAACTACAATGAGCAGTTCTTC.